These 22 T cell receptor beta chains were all obtained from the same sample, sequenced in a study of CD8 T cells in ankylosing spondylitis (dated by TCRdb to the late 2010s). The library relied on 5' RACE. This sample was sequenced with an Illumina HiSeq 2500. TCRdb itself trimmed the public reads at Q25 with fastp, ran MiXCR and retained productive beta chains. Every CDR3 protein is listed once, alongside the most common genes and DNA of its rows. Recorded for this sample are some 250,000 distinct CDR3 sequences; around 7.8% of them occurred a single time. The ten most abundant clones make up about 6.5% of the sample. Specimen: blood, either unsorted or a sorted T cell fraction (not recorded which). The receptors stem from a male donor with ankylosing spondylitis or in good health (not recorded which).

V usage is TRBV7-2 and J usage is TRBJ2-1, with D unclear. The CDR3 loop spans 12 amino acids. The ends were cut back, 6 bases at V and 6 bases at J, with 9 bases in the middle. Germline assignment: CDR1 SGHTA and CDR2 FQGNSA. CDR3 residues: CASRAIRNEQFF. Written as DNA, the CDR3 is TGTGCCAGCAGGGCAATCCGCAATGAGCAGTTCTTC.

The chain links TRBV11-2 to TRBJ2-2; 9 positions agree with TRBD2. V lost 5 bases, J lost 6 bases, and 19 bases stayed unmatched. In germline, CDR1 is SGHAT, CDR2 FQNNGV. The CDR3 length is 19 residues. CDR3 nucleotide sequence: TGTGCCAGCAGCCGACGGACTAGCGCGATCGGGGTATACGCCGGGGAGCTGTTTTTT. This gives the protein CASSRRTSAIGVYAGELFF.

This clonotype showed up many times. This sequence joins TRBV5-1 and TRBJ2-2, with a tentative D call TRBD1 (6 bases). The CDR3 runs 14 residues. From germline, CDR1 is SGHRS and CDR2 YFSETQ. The ends were cut back, 4 bases at V and 9 bases at J, with 16 bases in the middle. The CDR3 nucleotides are TGCGCCAGCAGCGGACGGACAGAATGGCGGGAGCTGTTTTTT. This sequence encodes CASSGRTEWRELFF.

This clonotype was seen repeatedly, ten times or more. V gene TRBV11-1 combines with J gene TRBJ1-1; possibly TRBD1 for D (5 bases). CDR1 is SGHAT and CDR2 is FQDESV in the germline V gene (reference sequence). This CDR3 comprises 15 residues. V gave up 2 bases and J gave up 3 bases, with 13 bases separating them. The CDR3 spells CASSLRGAGDTEAFF. As DNA, the CDR3 is TGTGCCAGCAGCTTAAGGGGCGCGGGCGACACTGAAGCTTTCTTT. The whole variable domain, filled in from reference TRBV11-1 and TRBJ1-1, reads EAEVAQSPRYKITEKSQAVAFWCDPISGHATLYWYRQILGQGPELLVQFQDESVVDDSQLPKDRFSAERLKGVDSTLKIQPAELGDSAMYLCASSLRGAGDTEAFFGQGTRLTVV.

This clonotype was seen more than once but under ten times. The V and J genes are TRBV18 and TRBJ1-1; 9 bases line up with TRBD1. CDR3 length: 18 amino acids. CDR1 and CDR2 (germline): KGHSH, LQKENI. Trimming cost V 6 bases and J 5 bases; bases outside gene matches: 19. CDR3 nucleotides: TGTGCCAGCTCCCGTACCTGGGACAGGGCCTCCAGGGGAACTGAAGCTTTCTTT. Residues: CASSRTWDRASRGTEAFF.

This clonotype was observed at least ten times. This chain uses TRBV24-1 with TRBJ2-7; 8 bases map to TRBD1. With V trimmed by 4 bases and J by 6 bases, 7 bases remained unmatched. The germline gives CDR1 KGHDR, CDR2 SFDVKD. This CDR3 comprises 14 residues. Written as DNA, the CDR3 is TGTGCCACCAGTGAGGACGGACAGGGCTTCGAGCAGTACTTC. Its protein product is CATSEDGQGFEQYF.

This clonotype was found many times. This chain joins TRBV7-9 and TRBJ2-1, with D possibly matching TRBD1 (6 bases). V lost 0 bases and J 8 bases, leaving 17 bases between the germline ends. The germline V gene encodes CDR1 SEHNR and CDR2 FQNEAQ (reference sequence). The CDR3 length is 16 residues. The CDR3 is CASSLALAGVRDEQFF. The DNA of the CDR3 is TGTGCCAGCAGCTTAGCGCTGGCAGGGGTTCGGGATGAGCAGTTCTTC.

The chain recombines TRBV10-3 with TRBJ1-5, with a weak D call TRBD1 (6 bases). The V gene lost 2 bases and the J gene lost 2 bases, with 16 bases spanning the gap. The CDR3 is 17 amino acids. Germline V gene lookup returns CDR1 ENHRY and CDR2 SYGVKD. The DNA of the CDR3 is TGTGCCATCAGTGAGCAAGGACAGTCGAATGGCAATCAGCCCCAGCATTTT. Its translation is CAISEQGQSNGNQPQHF.

Many counts were recorded for this clonotype. This chain joins TRBV7-2 and TRBJ2-1; TRBD2 matches 7 bases. Unmatched junction bases numbered 12, after V lost 11 bases and J lost 5 bases. The CDR3 has 14 residues. CDR1 is SGHTA and CDR2 is FQGNSA in the germline V gene. The CDR3 loop reads CAPARLAADNEQFF. The CDR3 DNA follows: TGTGCCCCTGCGCGGCTAGCGGCGGACAATGAGCAGTTCTTC.

This clonotype was seen only a few times. The chain uses TRBV7-9 and TRBJ1-5; 8 bases agree with TRBD1. CDR3 length equals 13 residues. The V segment lost 5 bases and the J segment 11 bases; nucleotides outside the gene matches: 8. CDR1 and CDR2 (germline): SEHNR, FQNEAQ (reference sequence). CDR3 coding DNA: TGTGCCAGCAGCAAGACAGGGGTCGGGGCCCAGCATTTT. Translated: CASSKTGVGAQHF.

The table lists this clonotype with many counts. The genes are TRBV6-5 and TRBJ1-5; no firm D call. Trimming stripped 0 bases from V and 7 bases from J, with 13 bases between. CDR1 and CDR2 (germline): MNHEY, SVGAGI. This CDR3 is built from 15 residues. CDR3 amino acids: CASSYSRTGRQPQHF. CDR3 in DNA: TGTGCCAGCAGTTACTCGAGGACGGGAAGGCAGCCCCAGCATTTT.

At least ten counts were recorded for this clonotype. This chain joins TRBV12-3 or TRBV12-4 and TRBJ1-5; D might be TRBD1 (6 bases). Trimming took 7 bases from V and 0 from J, leaving 10 bases between them. CDR3 length equals 14 residues. The CDR3 loop reads CASTQGYSNQPQHF. Written as DNA, the CDR3 is TGTGCCAGCACGCAGGGGTATAGCAATCAGCCCCAGCATTTT.

This clonotype was found many times. The CDR3 region is CASSAHHTNSDPNEQFF. The DNA of the CDR3 is TGTGCCAGCAGCGCACACCACACCAACAGCGACCCAAATGAGCAGTTCTTC. The chain joins TRBV5-6 to TRBJ2-1, with unresolved D. Trimming took off 4 bases at V and 7 bases at J, with 24 bases between the two ends. Germline values: CDR1 SGHDT, CDR2 YYEEEE. This CDR3 comprises 17 residues.

In its sample, this clonotype was seen many times. J is TRBJ1-5 and V is TRBV13; D call uncertain. The CDR3 has 12 amino acids. In germline, CDR1 is PRHDT, CDR2 FYEKMQ (reference sequence). Trimming shortened V by 1 base and J by 4 bases, and 2 bases separated the two germline ends. CDR3 sequence (DNA): TGTGCCAGCAGCTTAGCTAATCAGCCCCAGCATTTT. Protein sequence: CASSLANQPQHF.

V usage is TRBV4-3 and J usage is TRBJ2-7; 7 bases fit TRBD1. The V gene's germline CDR1 is LGHNA and CDR2 YSLEER. With V trimmed by 1 base and J by 9 bases, 15 bases remained unmatched. The CDR3 runs 16 residues. The CDR3 coding sequence is TGCGCCAGCAGCCAAGGAATCGGGACAGCCCCTAAAGGGCAGTACTTC. Amino acids: CASSQGIGTAPKGQYF.

This clonotype was detected ten times or more. The rearrangement uses TRBV2 and TRBJ1-2, with a weak D call TRBD1 (6 bases). V shed 6 bases and J shed 3 bases, with 14 bases lying between them. From germline, CDR1 is SNHLY and CDR2 FYNNEI. This CDR3 region has 14 residues. Written as DNA, the CDR3 is TGTGCCAGCAGCCTTGAGGGGGAGTACTATGGCTACACCTTC. As protein: CASSLEGEYYGYTF.

The chain joins TRBV10-3 to TRBJ2-3; maybe TRBD2 (6 bases). V lost 8 bases and J 1 base, leaving 16 bases between the germline ends. The CDR3 is made up of 15 amino acids. Germline V gene lookup returns CDR1 ENHRY and CDR2 SYGVKD. CDR3 loop: CAISSPASGTDTQYF. The DNA for the CDR3 is TGTGCCATCTCCTCCCCAGCTAGCGGCACAGATACGCAGTATTTT.

This clonotype was found many times. This chain links TRBV27 with TRBJ1-1; no clear D gene. The CDR3 totals 13 residues. Germline assignment: CDR1 MNHEY and CDR2 SMNVEV (reference sequence). V was trimmed by 1 base and J by 1 base, leaving 4 bases between them. DNA for the CDR3: TGTGCCAGCAGTTTATTACAGAACACTGAAGCTTTCTTT. It yields the protein CASSLLQNTEAFF.

This clonotype was counted at least ten times. The chain joins TRBV7-9 to TRBJ1-2, with D possibly TRBD1 on 6 matching bases. This CDR3 comprises 14 residues. Germline CDR1 and CDR2: SEHNR and FQNEAQ (reference sequence). V gave up 4 bases and J gave up 6 bases, with 15 bases separating them. This chain's CDR3 is CASSSSSTGDGYTF. CDR3 nucleotides: TGTGCCAGCAGCTCATCATCGACAGGCGATGGCTACACCTTC.

This clonotype was observed many times. This chain links TRBV27 with TRBJ1-1; D call uncertain. Germline V gene lookup returns CDR1 MNHEY and CDR2 SMNVEV (reference sequence). This CDR3 is built from 14 residues. The V end was cut by 6 bases, the J end by 1 base, with 12 bases between. The CDR3 region has the DNA TGTGCCAGCAGCCCCCGGACGGAGAACACTGAAGCTTTCTTT. Its translation: CASSPRTENTEAFF.

This clonotype was seen at least ten times. The chain is built from TRBV4-2 and TRBJ2-1; 9 positions match TRBD2. V lost 0 bases to trimming and J lost 8 bases; unmatched junction nucleotides: 11. The CDR3 consists of 17 residues. CDR1 LGHNA and CDR2 YNFKEQ come from the germline V gene. This chain's CDR3 is CASSQDIPQRGAHEQFF. CDR3 nucleotide sequence: TGTGCCAGCAGCCAAGATATCCCCCAGCGGGGGGCCCATGAGCAGTTCTTC.

This clonotype was observed at least ten times. V and J are TRBV5-1 and TRBJ2-1, with D perhaps TRBD1 or TRBD2 (5 bases each). The germline gives CDR1 SGHRS, CDR2 YFSETQ. Deletions cut 0 bases from V and 9 bases from J, with 16 bases between. CDR3 length: 15 residues. CDR3 in amino acids: CASSLAGRQSVEQFF. Here the CDR3 DNA reads TGCGCCAGCAGCTTGGCGGGACGGCAGTCGGTTGAGCAGTTCTTC.